This TCR beta chain derives from a study of response to subunit inactivated influenza vaccine. Study-level findings and limits: Each seasonal influenza vaccination, the authors suggested, recruits few new T cells.

Notes on this clonotype: What it binds is unknown.

The ends were cut back, 2 bases at V and 11 bases at J, with 16 bases in the middle. Germline values: CDR1 MNHEY, CDR2 SVGEGT. The CDR3 covers 14 residues. TCRdb re-called the RT-PCR reads through MiXCR, storing one row per CDR3 protein. The sample includes a few hundred thousand distinct CDR3 sequences, 9.5% to 13% seen only once; the top ten take less than 15%. The origin of this receptor is a man between 50 and 59 years old who received an inactivated influenza vaccine. Sequencing used PBMCs from blood, obtained more than 35 days after vaccination. The chain has TRBV6-2 or TRBV6-3 and TRBJ2-1; TRBD1 is a possible D gene (5 bases). CDR3: CASSYAGQGRQQFF. Written as DNA, the CDR3 is TGTGCCAGCAGTTACGCCGGTCAGGGCAGGCAGCAGTTCTTC.